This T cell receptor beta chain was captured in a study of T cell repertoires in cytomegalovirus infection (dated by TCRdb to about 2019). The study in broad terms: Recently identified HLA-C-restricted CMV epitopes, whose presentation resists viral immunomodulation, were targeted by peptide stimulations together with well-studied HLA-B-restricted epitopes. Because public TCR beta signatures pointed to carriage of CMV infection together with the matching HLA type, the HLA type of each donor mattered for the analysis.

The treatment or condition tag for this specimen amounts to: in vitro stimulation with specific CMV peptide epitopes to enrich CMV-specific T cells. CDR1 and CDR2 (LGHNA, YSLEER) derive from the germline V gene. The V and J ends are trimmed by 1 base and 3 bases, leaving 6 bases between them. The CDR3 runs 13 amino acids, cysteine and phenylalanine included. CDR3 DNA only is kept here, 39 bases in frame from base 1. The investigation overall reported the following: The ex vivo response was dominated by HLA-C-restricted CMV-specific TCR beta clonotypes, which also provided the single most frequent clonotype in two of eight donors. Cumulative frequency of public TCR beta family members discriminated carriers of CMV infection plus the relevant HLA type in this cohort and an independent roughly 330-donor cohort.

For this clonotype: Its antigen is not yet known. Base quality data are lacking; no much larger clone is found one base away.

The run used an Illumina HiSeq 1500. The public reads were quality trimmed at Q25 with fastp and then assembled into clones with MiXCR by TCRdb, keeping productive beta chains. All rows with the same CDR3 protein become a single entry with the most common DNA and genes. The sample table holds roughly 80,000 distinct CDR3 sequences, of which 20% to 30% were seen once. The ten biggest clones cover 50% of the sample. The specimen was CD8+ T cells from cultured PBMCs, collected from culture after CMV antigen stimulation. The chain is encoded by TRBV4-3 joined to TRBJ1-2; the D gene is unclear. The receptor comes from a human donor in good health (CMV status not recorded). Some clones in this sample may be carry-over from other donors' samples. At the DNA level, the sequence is TGCGCCAGCAGCCAAGCTTCCCACTATGGCTACACCTTC. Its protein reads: CASSQASHYGYTF.